The clone carrying this TCR beta chain was picked up a small number of times. Its antigen is currently unknown. PCR involved 60 Vbeta and 13 Jbeta primers. Some clones are missing from TCRdb's copy, which holds only in-frame ones; the method was immunoSEQ multiplex PCR. The sample contains around 100,000 clones, nearly 75% of which appear only once. The data were obtained in a study of cytomegalovirus exposure and HLA in healthy donors. This CDR3 spans 12 amino acids. From germline, CDR1 is SGHVS and CDR2 FQNEAQ. V lost 7 bases and J lost 7, with 13 bases in between. Study conclusions and caveats: Analyzed later, most CMV-associated TCR beta chains appeared HLA-restricted.

V and J are TRBV7-8 and TRBJ1-2, with a weak D call TRBD1 (5 bases). This receptor was obtained from a man aged 30-40 years in good health and CMV-seropositive. What was sequenced was PBMCs. The CDR3 here is CASNARGSGYTF. CDR3 DNA: TGTGCCAGCAACGCCCGGGGGTCTGGCTACACCTTC. Complete variable domain (other parts from reference TRBV7-8 and TRBJ1-2): GAGVSQSPRYKVAKRGQDVALRCDPISGHVSLFWYQQALGQGPEFLTYFQNEAQLDKSGLPSDRFFAERPEGSVSTLKIQRTQQEDSAVYLCASNARGSGYTFGSGTRLTVV.